This T cell receptor beta chain originates from a study of graft-versus-host responses after intestinal transplantation. TCRdb's table, derived via immunoSEQ multiplex PCR, lists solely in-frame clones and lacks some. The sample carries 8,000 to 8,500 clones, 93% recorded once. Germline V gives CDR1 SGHRS, CDR2 YFSETQ. The V end lost 5 bases, the J end lost 6 bases, and 12 bases lay between the germline ends. The length of the CDR3 is 13 residues. Study-wide results and limits: The study found high graft-versus-host to host-versus-graft clonal ratios in allografts of patients with graft-donor T cell macrochimerism. Recipient bone marrow held GvH clones, some seen earlier in ileum or blood.

Notes on this clone: Antigen: not known.

Sequenced here: PBMCs, sampled 11 days after intestinal transplantation. This receptor was obtained from a human patient who received an intestinal transplant, so some T cells may come from the graft donor. The V and J genes are TRBV5-1 and TRBJ2-1; tentative D call: TRBD2 (6 bases). The CDR3 spells CASRRAGPNEQFF. CDR3 nucleotides: TGCGCCAGCAGACGGGCGGGGCCCAATGAGCAGTTCTTC.